This paragraph covers one T cell receptor beta chain sequence. These data are taken from a study of cytomegalovirus exposure and HLA in healthy donors. This CDR3 spans 16 amino acids. V lost 5 bases and J lost 6; bases outside the gene matches: 11. Germline-derived CDR1 and CDR2 are SGHRS and YFSETQ. Primers for the PCR totalled 60 Vbeta and 13 Jbeta. Libraries were prepared by immunoSEQ multiplex PCR; TCRdb keeps only in-frame clonotypes and omits some of them. The table has about 130,000 clones, roughly 84% seen once; the top ten hold approximately 2.5%. The sequencing input was PBMCs. The chain links TRBV5-1 to TRBJ2-3; TRBD2 matches at 11 bases. The receptor's source is a man aged 45-65 years in good health and CMV-seronegative. The CDR3 is CASSFGIAGGRDTQYF. In DNA, the CDR3 is TGCGCCAGCAGTTTTGGGATAGCGGGGGGGCGCGATACGCAGTATTTT.